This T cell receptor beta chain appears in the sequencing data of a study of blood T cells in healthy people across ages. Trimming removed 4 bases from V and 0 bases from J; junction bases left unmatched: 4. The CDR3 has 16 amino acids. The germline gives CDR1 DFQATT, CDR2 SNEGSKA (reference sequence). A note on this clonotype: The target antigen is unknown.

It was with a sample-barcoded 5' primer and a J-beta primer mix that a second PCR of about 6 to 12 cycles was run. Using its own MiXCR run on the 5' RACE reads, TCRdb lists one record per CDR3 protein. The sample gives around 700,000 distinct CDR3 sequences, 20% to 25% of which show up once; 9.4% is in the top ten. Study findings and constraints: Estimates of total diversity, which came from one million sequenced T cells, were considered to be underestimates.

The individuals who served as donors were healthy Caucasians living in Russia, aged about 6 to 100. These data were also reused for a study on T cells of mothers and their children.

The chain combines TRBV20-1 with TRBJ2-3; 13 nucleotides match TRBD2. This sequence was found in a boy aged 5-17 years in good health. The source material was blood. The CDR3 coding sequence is TGCAGTGCTAAAGGACTAGCGGGGGCCAGCACAGATACGCAGTATTTT. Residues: CSAKGLAGASTDTQYF.